Presented here are 18 T cell receptor beta chains from one specimen sequenced in a study of CD8 T cells in ankylosing spondylitis. In TCRdb, the 5' RACE reads were re-called with MiXCR into one record per CDR3 protein. The table includes about 360,000 distinct CDR3 sequences, 20% detected once. The source material was blood, either unsorted or a sorted T cell fraction (not recorded which). Every receptor here comes from a male donor with ankylosing spondylitis or in good health (not recorded which).

The chain employs TRBV4-2 and TRBJ2-2, with TRBD1 identical over 7 bases. The germline V gene encodes CDR1 LGHNA and CDR2 YNFKEQ. This CDR3 is 17 amino acids long. The J segment lost 4 bases and the V segment lost 3 bases, leaving 11 bases of the junction unmatched. CDR3 sequence: CASSQAFGRGSTGELFF. The DNA for the CDR3 is TGTGCCAGCAGCCAGGCCTTTGGCAGGGGGTCCACCGGGGAGCTGTTTTTT.

The J gene is TRBJ2-3, the V gene TRBV6-5; 12 bases map to TRBD2. V trimming: 0 bases; J trimming: 6 bases; junction bases outside the gene matches: 4. Germline V lookup: CDR1 MNHEY, CDR2 SVGAGI. The CDR3 runs 16 residues. Here the CDR3 reads CASSYSGLAGTDTQYF. The CDR3 bases are TGTGCCAGCAGTTACTCTGGACTAGCGGGGACGGATACGCAGTATTTT.

This clonotype has only a few counts. J is TRBJ1-1 and V is TRBV7-9; D may be TRBD1 (5 bases). This CDR3 is 13 amino acids long. V was clipped by 5 bases and J by 2 bases, with 9 bases between them. CDR1 and CDR2 (germline): SEHNR, FQNEAQ (reference sequence). CDR3 region: CASSQGFNTEAFF. The CDR3 nucleotides are TGTGCCAGCAGCCAGGGCTTTAACACTGAAGCTTTCTTT. Variable domain in full (rest from reference TRBV7-9 and TRBJ1-1): DTGVSQNPRHKITKRGQNVTFRCDPISEHNRLYWYRQTLGQGPEFLTYFQNEAQLEKSRLLSDRFSAERPKGSFSTLEIQRTEQGDSAMYLCASSQGFNTEAFFGQGTRLTVV.

This clonotype has a handful of counts. V gene TRBV13 combines with J gene TRBJ2-1, with 9 bases lining up with TRBD1. Germline CDR1 reads PRHDT; CDR2 reads FYEKMQ (reference sequence). The CDR3 covers 16 residues. The junction had 12 bases not matched to a gene; V was cut back by 3 bases and J by 9 bases. As DNA, the CDR3 is TGTGCCAGCAGCTTTTGGGGACAGGGCCTAGGGCGTGAGCAGTTCTTC. Translating gives CASSFWGQGLGREQFF.

The chain is built from TRBV20-1 and TRBJ2-1; tentatively, D is TRBD2 (5 bases). The V gene's germline CDR1 is DFQATT and CDR2 SNEGSKA (reference sequence). Trimming stripped 8 bases from V and 0 bases from J, with 14 bases between. This CDR3 contains 14 residues. CDR3 bases: TGCAGTTCCCCACCTGAGGGCTCCTACAATGAGCAGTTCTTC. Translated: CSSPPEGSYNEQFF.

V gene TRBV9 combines with J gene TRBJ2-3; 12 positions match TRBD2. CDR1 and CDR2 from the germline V gene are SGDLS and YYNGEE. The V segment lost 8 bases and the J segment 4 bases; nucleotides outside the gene matches: 11. This CDR3 is 16 amino acids long. The CDR3 DNA reads as TGTGCCAGTAGCCGGACTAGCGGGGATTCGGCAGATACGCAGTATTTT. This codes for CASSRTSGDSADTQYF.

This clonotype was picked up a small number of times. This chain uses TRBV29-1 with TRBJ1-1; 8 bases map to TRBD1. The CDR3 covers 13 residues. Germline assignment: CDR1 SQVTM and CDR2 ANQGSEA. Trimming at V came to 4 bases and at J to 0 bases, leaving 1 base not matched to a gene. This CDR3 is CSVGQGLNTEAFF. The DNA for the CDR3 is TGCAGCGTTGGACAGGGGTTGAACACTGAAGCTTTCTTT.

The chain has TRBV30 and TRBJ2-7, with D tentatively TRBD1 (5 bases). The CDR3 length is 11 residues. CDR1 and CDR2 (germline): GTSNPN, SVGIG (reference sequence). With 6 bases removed from V and 4 bases from J, the gap between germline ends came to 10 bases. CDR3 amino acids: CACTPGYEQYF. DNA of the CDR3: TGTGCCTGCACCCCAGGGTACGAGCAGTACTTC.

Details on this clonotype: A much bigger clone sits one base away, suggesting this may be a read error. The chain combines TRBV20-1 with TRBJ2-5; weak D call: TRBD2 (6 bases). The CDR3 is 14 residues long. From germline, CDR1 is DFQATT and CDR2 SNEGSKA (reference sequence). Trimming shortened V by 6 bases and J by 4 bases, and 18 bases separated the two germline ends. The CDR3 nucleotides are TGCAGTGCCGCCTCTGGGCTAGCGAGAGAGACCCAGTACTTC. Protein: CSAASGLARETQYF.

This clonotype appeared a few times. The chain employs TRBV20-1 and TRBJ2-7; TRBD1 is a possible D gene (6 bases). V dropped 6 bases and J dropped 3 bases, with 9 bases sitting between them. In germline, CDR1 is DFQATT, CDR2 SNEGSKA (reference sequence). The CDR3 sequence is 11 residues long. Written as DNA, the CDR3 is TGCAGTGCCTTACAGGGCTACGAGCAGTACTTC. Its protein product is CSALQGYEQYF.

This clonotype was observed a handful of times. The chain recombines TRBV7-9 with TRBJ2-7, with D unresolved. Germline CDR1 and CDR2: SEHNR and FQNEAQ (reference sequence). CDR3 length equals 13 residues. Trimming stripped 6 bases from V and 5 bases from J, with 14 bases between. CDR3 amino acids: CASRGANTDEQYF. The CDR3 bases are TGTGCCAGCAGGGGCGCCAACACCGACGAGCAGTACTTC.

The sample holds many counts of this clonotype. The chain uses TRBV5-1 and TRBJ1-1; maybe TRBD1 (6 bases). Per the germline V gene, CDR1 is SGHRS and CDR2 is YFSETQ. The CDR3 sequence is 16 residues long. Trimming took 4 bases from V and 0 from J, leaving 16 bases between them. The CDR3 coding sequence is TGCGCCAGCAGCCCTTCGACAGGACTCATGAACACTGAAGCTTTCTTT. It encodes CASSPSTGLMNTEAFF.

The rearrangement links TRBV4-1 to TRBJ1-2; 7 bases agree with TRBD1. The CDR3 spans 16 residues. Germline trimming cut 0 bases from V and 5 bases from J; bases unmatched to any gene: 9. The germline CDR1 and CDR2 sequences are MGHRA and YSYEKL. The chain's CDR3 is CASSQDPGTVIYGYTF. Here the CDR3 DNA reads TGCGCCAGCAGCCAAGATCCTGGGACAGTGATATATGGCTACACCTTC.

This clonotype was counted between two and nine times. CDR3 sequence reads: CASTRGGNNQPQHF. The CDR3 bases are TGTGCCAGCACAAGGGGGGGCAACAATCAGCCCCAGCATTTT. The rearrangement links TRBV2 to TRBJ1-5; maybe TRBD1 (6 bases). V lost 7 bases, J lost 3 bases, and 13 bases lay in between. This CDR3 is built from 14 residues. The germline CDR1 and CDR2 sequences are SNHLY and FYNNEI.

The rearrangement joins TRBV4-1 to TRBJ2-7; D remains unclear. The CDR3 covers 13 residues. Germline V gene data show CDR1 as MGHRA and CDR2 as YSYEKL. V lost 0 bases and J lost 3, with 6 bases in between. CDR3 coding DNA: TGCGCCAGCAGCCAAGACGGGTACTACGAGCAGTACTTC. It specifies CASSQDGYYEQYF.

This clonotype turned up a few times. This rearrangement joins TRBV15 to TRBJ2-1; D may be TRBD1 (6 bases). Germline-derived CDR1 and CDR2 are LNHNV and YYDKDF (reference sequence). The ends were cut back, 8 bases at V and 5 bases at J, with 25 bases in the middle. There are 17 residues in the CDR3. This chain's CDR3 is CATGGDWDTLRDNEQFF. As DNA, the CDR3 is TGTGCCACCGGGGGCGACTGGGACACTCTCAGGGACAATGAGCAGTTCTTC.

This clonotype was counted only a few times. The rearrangement links TRBV20-1 to TRBJ2-7, with D perhaps matching TRBD1 (5 bases). The CDR3 is 13 amino acids. Germline V gene sequence: CDR1 DFQATT, CDR2 SNEGSKA (reference sequence). The V gene lost 3 bases and the J gene lost 3 bases, with 12 bases spanning the gap. CDR3 bases: TGCAGTGCTAGCACGTCAGGGTTCTACGAGCAGTACTTC. Its translation is CSASTSGFYEQYF.

This clonotype showed up many times. The V call is TRBV12-3 or TRBV12-4, the J call TRBJ2-1; 8 nucleotides line up with TRBD1. The CDR3 extends over 16 amino acids. V gave up 6 bases and J gave up 2 bases; unmatched junction bases: 9. CDR3 amino acids: CASSRLDRGAYNEQFF. CDR3 nucleotides: TGTGCCAGCAGCAGACTAGACAGGGGTGCCTACAATGAGCAGTTCTTC.